These 6 T cell receptor beta chains came from one sample sequenced in a study of OX40 agonist ivuxolimab in advanced cancers. Sequencing used immunoSEQ multiplex PCR; TCRdb keeps in-frame clones, though not all of them. The data show approximately 70,000 clones, around 83% seen once. The specimen was CD4+ or CD8+ T cells sorted from blood, collected in a trial of the OX40 agonist ivuxolimab. The receptors were sampled from an adult with an advanced solid tumor such as melanoma, head and neck, liver or kidney cancer.

The chain recombines TRBV7-8 with TRBJ2-1; possible D gene TRBD2, 5 bases. V lost 2 bases to trimming and J lost 12 bases, with 11 bases between them. The CDR3 runs to 12 residues. Germline V gene sequence: CDR1 SGHVS, CDR2 FQNEAQ. The CDR3 sequence: CASSLNGVGQFF. In DNA form, the CDR3 reads TGTGCCAGCAGCTTAAACGGGGTTGGGCAGTTCTTC.

The chain couples TRBV7-8 to TRBJ2-1, with TRBD1 as a possible D gene (6 bases). Germline-derived CDR1 and CDR2 are SGHVS and FQNEAQ. Trimming left V 3 bases short and J 6 bases short, with 15 bases between. CDR3 length: 15 residues. The CDR3 spells CASSLGAPIINEQFF. For the CDR3, the DNA is TGTGCCAGCAGCTTGGGGGCGCCGATAATCAATGAGCAGTTCTTC.

The rearrangement joins TRBV5-1 to TRBJ2-5; 10 bases fit TRBD1. The CDR3 totals 15 residues. Germline CDR1 and CDR2: SGHRS and YFSETQ. The J segment lost 1 base and the V segment lost 0 bases, leaving 0 bases of the junction unmatched. CDR3 nucleotides: TGCGCCAGCAGCTTGGGGGACAGGGGCCAAGAGACCCAGTACTTC. Its protein is CASSLGDRGQETQYF. Variable domain in full (rest from reference TRBV5-1 and TRBJ2-5): KAGVTQTPRYLIKTRGQQVTLSCSPISGHRSVSWYQQTPGQGLQFLFEYFSETQRNKGNFPGRFSGRQFSNSRSEMNVSTLELGDSALYLCASSLGDRGQETQYFGPGTRLLVL.

The chain uses TRBV19 and TRBJ2-5, with D possibly being TRBD1 (6 bases). This CDR3 is 14 amino acids long. The germline CDR1 and CDR2 sequences are LNHDA and SQIVND (reference sequence). V lost 5 bases and J lost 7, with 17 bases in between. CDR3 nucleotides: TGTGCCAGTAGTTCCCGACAGGCCTTTGGGACCCAGTACTTC. It yields the protein CASSSRQAFGTQYF. Full variable domain (remainder filled in from reference TRBV19 and TRBJ2-5): DGGITQSPKYLFRKEGQNVTLSCEQNLNHDAMYWYRQDPGQGLRLIYYSQIVNDFQKGDIAEGYSVSREKKESFPLTVTSAQKNPTAFYLCASSSRQAFGTQYFGPGTRLLVL.

This chain uses TRBV15 with TRBJ1-5; 9 nucleotides match TRBD1. From germline, CDR1 is LNHNV and CDR2 YYDKDF (reference sequence). The V and J ends lost 3 bases and 7 bases, in that order; junction bases with no gene match: 7. This CDR3 has 15 amino acids. CDR3 sequence (DNA): TGTGCCACCAGCAGGGGGCAGGGACAGGGACAGCCCCAGCATTTT. This translates into CATSRGQGQGQPQHF.

This clone was observed a few times. This chain uses TRBV10-1 with TRBJ2-7; D gene ambiguous. The CDR3 spans 16 residues. Between the trimmed V and J ends, which lost 10 bases and 2 bases, there was a span of 24 bases. Germline loops: CDR1 WNHNN, CDR2 SYGVQD (reference sequence). The CDR3 loop reads CATHPGGGPVTYEQYF. Written as DNA, the CDR3 is TGCGCCACACACCCCGGCGGCGGTCCGGTAACCTACGAGCAGTACTTC.